A single sample is the source of the 24 T cell receptor beta chains below, sequenced in a study of shared clonotypes between healthy human individuals. Libraries were prepared by immunoSEQ multiplex PCR; TCRdb keeps only in-frame clonotypes and omits some of them. The sample holds about 510,000 clones; roughly 85% are singletons and the top ten take around an eighth. The sequenced sample was PBMCs. The receptors were sampled from a woman in her thirties or forties in good health. Some clones in this sample may be carry-over from other donors' samples.

The sample holds many counts of this clone. The chain combines TRBV5-5 with TRBJ1-4; D not certain. The V gene lost 4 bases and the J gene lost 0 bases, with 10 bases spanning the gap. CDR3 size: 15 residues. Germline V CDR1 and CDR2: SGHKS, YYEKEE (reference sequence). CDR3 sequence: CASSPLVATNEKLFF. The CDR3 region has the DNA TGTGCCAGCAGCCCCCTGGTCGCAACTAATGAAAAACTGTTTTTT.

This chain connects TRBV6-5 to TRBJ2-2; D ambiguous. CDR1 is MNHEY, CDR2 SVGAGI, per germline. The ends were cut back, 5 bases at V and 4 bases at J, with 11 bases in the middle. This CDR3 spans 14 amino acids. The CDR3 spells CASSQYQATGELFF. The CDR3 DNA reads TGTGCCAGCAGTCAATACCAGGCCACCGGGGAGCTGTTTTTT.

This clone was seen a few times. The chain carries TRBV19 and TRBJ2-3; 10 bases agree with TRBD2. CDR3 size: 16 residues. Per germline, CDR1 LNHDA and CDR2 SQIVND (reference sequence). V dropped 5 bases and J dropped 0; count of bases not matched to a gene: 5. CDR3: CASSALAGSSTDTQYF. The CDR3 DNA sequence: TGTGCCAGTAGTGCACTAGCGGGATCTAGCACAGATACGCAGTATTTT.

For this clone: Other DNA sequences in the same sample also yield this CDR3. The chain recombines TRBV28 with TRBJ1-1; tentatively, D is TRBD1 (6 bases). This CDR3 has 14 residues. V was clipped by 3 bases and J by 4 bases, with 12 bases between them. Germline V lookup: CDR1 MDHEN, CDR2 SYDVKM. The CDR3 DNA is TGTGCCAGCAGTTTGTTACAGGGAGGCACTGAAGCTTTCTTT. Protein sequence: CASSLLQGGTEAFF.

This rearrangement joins TRBV7-3 to TRBJ2-1; TRBD2 matches at 8 bases. The V and J ends lost 5 bases and 4 bases, in that order; junction bases with no gene match: 7. Germline V lookup: CDR1 SGHTA, CDR2 FQGTGA. The CDR3 covers 15 residues. CDR3 coding DNA: TGTGCCAGCAGCCAATCCGGGACTAGTTACAATGAGCAGTTCTTC. Translating gives CASSQSGTSYNEQFF.

The chain recombines TRBV27 with TRBJ2-5; 10 nucleotides match TRBD2. Gene TRBJ2-7 matches the end of the DNA better, so the J call may be wrong. The germline CDR1 and CDR2 sequences are MNHEY and SMNVEV (reference sequence). The length of the CDR3 is 20 residues. The CDR3 DNA sequence: TGTGCCAGCAGCTACCGAGTACCCCTAGCGGGAGCCGCTAAGTCCTACGAGCAGTACTTC. Residues: CASSYRVPLAGAAKSYEQYF.

The chain combines TRBV28 with TRBJ2-2; 14 bases agree with TRBD2. Germline V gene lookup returns CDR1 MDHEN and CDR2 SYDVKM. The CDR3 extends over 18 amino acids. V trimming: 6 bases; J trimming: 4 bases; junction bases outside the gene matches: 10. The chain's CDR3 is CASSLGLAGVLGTGELFF. CDR3 bases: TGTGCCAGCAGCCTGGGACTAGCGGGAGTACTTGGCACCGGGGAGCTGTTTTTT.

Note on this clone: The sample carries other DNA sequences with the same CDR3. The chain couples TRBV28 to TRBJ2-1; 9 nucleotides align to TRBD2. There are 15 residues in the CDR3. With 5 bases clipped from V and 6 bases from J, the junction kept 8 bases outside the gene matches. The germline V gene has CDR1 MDHEN and CDR2 SYDVKM. DNA for the CDR3: TGTGCCAGCAGTCCGTTAGCGGGAGTGGGCAATGAGCAGTTCTTC. It specifies CASSPLAGVGNEQFF.

The genes are TRBV6-1 and TRBJ2-5; no clear D. Germline CDR1 and CDR2: MNHNS and SASEGT. V was pared by 3 bases and J by 5 bases, with 10 bases between. The CDR3 is 13 residues long. CDR3 sequence reads: CASSELWAETQYF. CDR3 DNA: TGTGCCAGCAGTGAGCTTTGGGCGGAGACCCAGTACTTC.

The CDR3 sequence: CASSIASFAGGEQFF. CDR3 nucleotides: TGTGCCAGTAGTATAGCTTCCTTTGCGGGAGGTGAGCAGTTCTTC. The V and J genes are TRBV19 and TRBJ2-1, with TRBD2 matching over 8 bases. V dropped 1 base and J dropped 9; count of bases not matched to a gene: 8. The CDR3 contains 15 residues. The germline gives CDR1 LNHDA, CDR2 SQIVND (reference sequence).

In the case of this clone: The same CDR3 also results from other DNA sequences found in this sample. This chain connects TRBV9 to TRBJ2-5; D may be TRBD1 (7 bases). Germline loops: CDR1 SGDLS, CDR2 YYNGEE. CDR3 length equals 15 residues. V lost 2 bases and J 4 bases, leaving 15 bases between the germline ends. CDR3 nucleotides: TGTGCCAGCAGCGTCGGGCAGGGGGAGGCAGAGACCCAGTACTTC. It is translated as CASSVGQGEAETQYF.

J is TRBJ1-4 and V is TRBV28; 9 nucleotides line up with TRBD1. There are 13 residues in the CDR3. Unmatched junction bases numbered 7, after V lost 10 bases and J lost 7 bases. Germline assignment: CDR1 MDHEN and CDR2 SYDVKM. The CDR3 bases are TGTGCCACCCGCACAGGGGGCTTTGAAAAACTGTTTTTT. Translation gives CATRTGGFEKLFF.

This clone was counted many times. V usage is TRBV19 and J usage is TRBJ2-1, with 8 bases fitting TRBD2. With 3 bases clipped from V and 3 bases from J, the junction kept 4 bases outside the gene matches. The CDR3 loop spans 15 amino acids. Per the germline V gene, CDR1 is LNHDA and CDR2 is SQIVND (reference sequence). The CDR3 protein is CASSIRLAFYNEQFF. The CDR3 DNA is TGTGCCAGTAGTATCCGACTAGCGTTCTACAATGAGCAGTTCTTC.

V and J are TRBV28 and TRBJ1-2, with TRBD1 matching 10 bases. Germline assignment: CDR1 MDHEN and CDR2 SYDVKM. V shed 6 bases and J 4 bases; nucleotides not matched to a gene: 8. This CDR3 spans 15 amino acids. The CDR3 region has the DNA TGTGCCAGCAGAACCCCGGGACAGGGGAGCTATGGCTACACCTTC. Translated: CASRTPGQGSYGYTF.

The V gene is TRBV6-1, the J gene TRBJ1-2; no clear D gene. Germline V CDR1 and CDR2: MNHNS, SASEGT. The CDR3 consists of 13 residues. Trimming shortened V by 8 bases and J by 5 bases, and 15 bases separated the two germline ends. CDR3 residues: CASGPLNVYGYTF. CDR3 sequence (DNA): TGTGCCAGCGGGCCCCTGAATGTGTATGGCTACACCTTC.

The chain uses TRBV29-1 and TRBJ2-1, with D unclear. V was trimmed by 2 bases and J by 7 bases, leaving 6 bases between them. The germline CDR1 and CDR2 sequences are SQVTM and ANQGSEA. The CDR3 has 11 residues. CDR3 sequence (DNA): TGCAGCGTTGAAAAAGGGAATGAGCAGTTCTTC. It translates to CSVEKGNEQFF.

The rearrangement joins TRBV7-3 to TRBJ1-1, with 9 bases identical to TRBD1. The CDR3 sequence is 15 residues long. Trimming at V came to 1 base and at J to 6 bases, leaving 6 bases not matched to a gene. The germline V gene encodes CDR1 SGHTA and CDR2 FQGTGA. This CDR3 is CASSLRPGQGSEAFF. The CDR3 coding sequence is TGTGCCAGCAGCTTAAGGCCCGGACAGGGGTCTGAAGCTTTCTTT.

V and J are TRBV7-9 and TRBJ1-1; 10 nucleotides match TRBD1. Germline V gene data show CDR1 as SEHNR and CDR2 as FQNEAQ (reference sequence). The V gene end was trimmed by 1 base and the J gene end by 11 bases; junction bases not matched to a gene: 4. The CDR3 covers 13 residues. In DNA, the CDR3 is TGTGCCAGCAGCTTAGTGGGACAGGGGTTGGCTTTCTTT. Translation gives CASSLVGQGLAFF.

The chain recombines TRBV19 with TRBJ1-5, with 8 bases fitting TRBD1. The CDR3 spans 14 residues. CDR1 and CDR2 from the germline V gene are LNHDA and SQIVND (reference sequence). The V segment lost 5 bases and the J segment 5 bases; nucleotides outside the gene matches: 5. The CDR3 DNA reads TGTGCCAGTAGTTCTACAGGGGGGGATCAGCCCCAGCATTTT. Translated, it gives CASSSTGGDQPQHF.

The CDR3 sequence is CASRSAVRLHEKLFF. DNA of the CDR3: TGTGCCAGCAGATCGGCGGTCCGGCTGCATGAAAAACTGTTTTTT. This sequence joins TRBV6-5 and TRBJ1-4, with D unclear. Deletions cut 6 bases from V and 6 bases from J, with 17 bases between. From germline, CDR1 is MNHEY and CDR2 SVGAGI. The CDR3 spans 15 residues.

The genes are TRBV6-1 and TRBJ2-2; D is tentatively TRBD1 or TRBD2 (5 bases each). With 7 bases removed from V and 4 bases from J, the gap between germline ends came to 16 bases. CDR1 is MNHNS and CDR2 is SASEGT in the germline V gene. This CDR3 has 15 amino acids. The CDR3 DNA is TGTGCCAGCACCCCTACTAGGGGAATCACCGGGGAGCTGTTTTTT. Its protein is CASTPTRGITGELFF.

Worth noting for this clone: A much larger clone differs from this one at a single base, so this may be a read error. The J gene is TRBJ2-3, the V gene TRBV6-1, with TRBD2 identical over 12 bases. Germline V gene sequence: CDR1 MNHNS, CDR2 SASEGT. This CDR3 has 15 amino acids. V lost 6 bases and J lost 0; bases outside the gene matches: 1. The CDR3 loop reads CASRGTSGSTDTQYF. The CDR3 nucleotides read TGTGCCAGCAGAGGGACTAGCGGGAGCACAGATACGCAGTATTTT.

The genes are TRBV4-3 and TRBJ2-1; 9 positions agree with TRBD2. CDR1 is LGHNA, CDR2 YSLEER, per germline. J was trimmed by 8 bases and V by 0 bases; bases with no gene match: 8. The CDR3 totals 16 residues. CDR3 nucleotides: TGCGCCAGCAGCCAAGATGGGCGACTAGCGGAATATGAGCAGTTCTTC. Translated, it gives CASSQDGRLAEYEQFF.

This chain joins TRBV9 and TRBJ1-3, with 8 bases that match TRBD1. CDR1 is SGDLS and CDR2 is YYNGEE in the germline V gene. The CDR3 totals 16 residues. Trimming cost V 4 bases and J 4 bases; bases outside gene matches: 10. This chain's CDR3 is CASSQRRGLQGNTIYF. The CDR3 DNA sequence: TGTGCCAGCAGCCAACGCAGGGGGCTACAGGGAAACACCATATATTTT.